A single sample is the source of the 32 T cell receptor beta chains below, sequenced in a study of cytomegalovirus exposure and HLA in healthy donors. The PCR had 60 Vbeta and 13 Jbeta primers. Method: immunoSEQ multiplex PCR; TCRdb's copy keeps in-frame clones and lacks some. Altogether 110,000 to 150,000 clones are present, 70% to 85% being singletons, with the ten largest covering around 4.1%. Sequences were obtained from PBMCs. All receptors come from a man aged 40-49 years in good health and CMV-seropositive.

This clone was counted a single time. This chain links TRBV5-1 with TRBJ2-3; no definite D call. Germline assignment: CDR1 SGHRS and CDR2 YFSETQ. The CDR3 contains 13 residues. V was trimmed by 4 bases and J by 6 bases, leaving 12 bases between them. The CDR3 nucleotides read TGCGCCAGCAGCACAAGACCCAGGGATACGCAGTATTTT. Its protein product is CASSTRPRDTQYF.

The chain uses TRBV11-2 and TRBJ2-7; possible D gene TRBD2, 6 bases. This CDR3 is built from 17 residues. The germline gives CDR1 SGHAT, CDR2 FQNNGV. V was trimmed by 4 bases and J by 0 bases, leaving 19 bases between them. The CDR3 nucleotides are TGTGCCAGCAGCTACCCCGGGGTAGCGGATAACTCCTACGAGCAGTACTTC. It codes for CASSYPGVADNSYEQYF.

The chain joins TRBV30 to TRBJ1-1; possibly TRBD1 for D (6 bases). This CDR3 is built from 13 residues. V was trimmed by 1 base and J by 6 bases, leaving 12 bases between them. Germline-derived CDR1 and CDR2 are GTSNPN and SVGIG (reference sequence). The CDR3 sequence is CAWSAAGAAEAFF. The CDR3 region has the DNA TGTGCCTGGAGTGCCGCAGGGGCAGCTGAAGCTTTCTTT.

The chain has TRBV19 and TRBJ1-1, with a tentative D call TRBD1 (5 bases). This CDR3 has 18 amino acids. The V and J ends lost 3 bases and 3 bases respectively, with 23 bases between them. Germline V gene sequence: CDR1 LNHDA, CDR2 SQIVND (reference sequence). Written as DNA, the CDR3 is TGTGCCAGTAGTATTAGGCGGCCCACCCTTGGAGGGGACACTGAAGCTTTCTTT. It translates to CASSIRRPTLGGDTEAFF. The entire variable domain, with the rest obtained from reference TRBV19 and TRBJ1-1, is as follows: DGGITQSPKYLFRKEGQNVTLSCEQNLNHDAMYWYRQDPGQGLRLIYYSQIVNDFQKGDIAEGYSVSREKKESFPLTVTSAQKNPTAFYLCASSIRRPTLGGDTEAFFGQGTRLTVV.

The CDR3 DNA follows: TGCGCCAGCAGCTTGGGCGCCTCCTACGAGCAGTACTTC. It specifies CASSLGASYEQYF. The V gene is TRBV5-1, the J gene TRBJ2-7, with D hard to call. Germline assignment: CDR1 SGHRS and CDR2 YFSETQ. This CDR3 comprises 13 residues. V lost 0 bases and J 0 bases, leaving 4 bases between the germline ends.

The V and J genes are TRBV7-9 and TRBJ1-1, with D possibly matching TRBD1 (5 bases). With 4 bases removed from V and 11 bases from J, the gap between germline ends came to 11 bases. Germline CDR1 is SEHNR and CDR2 is FQNEAQ (reference sequence). The CDR3 has 11 amino acids. CDR3 in amino acids: CASSSDRGAFF. For the CDR3, the DNA is TGTGCCAGCAGCTCGGATCGGGGGGCTTTCTTT.

The CDR3, as DNA: TGTGCCAGCAGCTTGGGACAGGGCGAGATCAACGAGCAGTACTTC. Translated: CASSLGQGEINEQYF. The chain joins TRBV5-4 to TRBJ2-7; 7 positions match TRBD1. V was pared by 0 bases and J by 5 bases, with 8 bases of the junction left unmatched. The germline gives CDR1 SGHNT, CDR2 YYREEE (reference sequence). CDR3 length: 15 amino acids.

The chain links TRBV28 to TRBJ2-7, with D perhaps matching TRBD2 (5 bases). The V gene's germline CDR1 is MDHEN and CDR2 SYDVKM. The V end lost 5 bases, the J end lost 3 bases, and 5 bases lay between the germline ends. The CDR3 has 11 residues. CDR3 protein: CASSEGYEQYF. CDR3 bases: TGTGCCAGCAGTGAGGGCTACGAGCAGTACTTC. The variable domain in full, with the rest retrieved from reference TRBV28 and TRBJ2-7, is DVKVTQSSRYLVKRTGEKVFLECVQDMDHENMFWYRQDPGLGLRLIYFSYDVKMKEKGDIPEGYSVSREKKERFSLILESASTNQTSMYLCASSEGYEQYFGPGTRLTVT.

The sample holds a few counts of this clone. The J gene is TRBJ1-1, the V gene TRBV30, with 8 bases matching TRBD1. J lost 6 bases, V lost 3 bases, and 6 bases had no gene match. The CDR3 contains 13 residues. CDR1 is GTSNPN, CDR2 SVGIG, per germline (reference sequence). For the CDR3, the DNA is TGTGCCTGGAGAGGACAGGGTAACTCTGAAGCTTTCTTT. It codes for CAWRGQGNSEAFF.

V and J are TRBV27 and TRBJ1-2; D may be TRBD1 (5 bases). V was clipped by 6 bases and J by 6 bases, with 20 bases between them. CDR3 size: 15 residues. CDR1 and CDR2 from the germline V gene are MNHEY and SMNVEV (reference sequence). The CDR3 DNA sequence: TGTGCCAGCAGATCGCCCTCAGGGAATTGGAATGGCTACACCTTC. It codes for CASRSPSGNWNGYTF.

The chain joins TRBV18 to TRBJ2-7; 15 bases match TRBD2. Unmatched junction bases numbered 8, after V lost 6 bases and J lost 2 bases. Germline V gene data show CDR1 as KGHSH and CDR2 as LQKENI. The CDR3 consists of 17 residues. CDR3 DNA sequence: TGTGCCAGCTCTTCTCGGACTAGCGGGGGGGATACCTACGAGCAGTACTTC. Protein sequence: CASSSRTSGGDTYEQYF.

The chain combines TRBV29-1 with TRBJ1-1, with 7 bases matching TRBD1. Germline CDR1 SQVTM, CDR2 ANQGSEA. V shed 3 bases and J 11 bases; nucleotides not matched to a gene: 6. CDR3 length: 11 amino acids. CDR3 protein: CSVDPGGRAFF. In DNA form, the CDR3 reads TGCAGCGTTGACCCAGGGGGTCGGGCTTTCTTT.

The CDR3 DNA follows: TGTGCCAGCAGTAGAGGGATGGGACTAGTTCACGAGCAGTACTTC. Protein: CASSRGMGLVHEQYF. The chain uses TRBV9 and TRBJ2-7; 8 bases are a match to TRBD2. V lost 5 bases and J lost 5; bases outside the gene matches: 12. The CDR3 runs 15 residues. Looked up from germline, CDR1 is SGDLS and CDR2 is YYNGEE.

V usage is TRBV7-2 and J usage is TRBJ1-6, with a tentative D call TRBD1 (5 bases). V gave up 2 bases and J gave up 7 bases, with 12 bases separating them. The CDR3 length is 15 residues. The germline V gene has CDR1 SGHTA and CDR2 FQGNSA. The CDR3 bases are TGTGCCAGCAGCTTATTAAATTCAGGGAATTCACCCCTCCACTTT. Protein: CASSLLNSGNSPLHF. Variable domain in full (rest from reference TRBV7-2 and TRBJ1-6): GAGVSQSPSNKVTEKGKDVELRCDPISGHTALYWYRQSLGQGLEFLIYFQGNSAPDKSGLPSDRFSAERTGGSVSTLTIQRTQQEDSAVYLCASSLLNSGNSPLHFGNGTRLTVT.

This clone appeared a single time. The rearrangement uses TRBV6-1 and TRBJ1-1, with TRBD1 identical over 7 bases. Germline CDR1 and CDR2: MNHNS and SASEGT. Trimming cost V 5 bases and J 6 bases; bases outside gene matches: 9. This CDR3 comprises 14 residues. The CDR3 region is CASSLRQGVSEAFF. CDR3 in DNA: TGTGCCAGCAGTCTCCGACAGGGTGTATCTGAAGCTTTCTTT.

The table lists this clone with a few counts. The chain is built from TRBV2 and TRBJ1-2; D gene unclear. The CDR3 runs 11 residues. CDR1 is SNHLY and CDR2 is FYNNEI in the germline V gene. V was clipped by 6 bases and J by 4 bases, with 6 bases between them. The CDR3 sequence: CASSSFYGYTF. CDR3 nucleotides: TGTGCCAGCAGCAGTTTCTATGGCTACACCTTC.

The chain has TRBV5-1 and TRBJ2-1, with TRBD2 matching 10 bases. Looked up from germline, CDR1 is SGHRS and CDR2 is YFSETQ. J gave up 4 bases and V 4 bases, and 14 bases lay outside the gene matches. There are 18 residues in the CDR3. In DNA form, the CDR3 reads TGCGCCAGCAGCCTCGGTAGGACTAGCGGAGGGTTGTACAATGAGCAGTTCTTC. Its protein is CASSLGRTSGGLYNEQFF.

Here the CDR3 reads CATALSGRSTGSEQYF. In nucleotides, the CDR3 is TGTGCCACCGCGTTGAGCGGGAGATCAACAGGGAGCGAGCAGTACTTC. The genes are TRBV19 and TRBJ2-7, with TRBD2 identical over 8 bases. Germline-derived CDR1 and CDR2 are LNHDA and SQIVND (reference sequence). This CDR3 is built from 16 residues. V shed 10 bases and J 6 bases; nucleotides not matched to a gene: 20. The full variable domain, rest sourced from reference TRBV19 and TRBJ2-7, is DGGITQSPKYLFRKEGQNVTLSCEQNLNHDAMYWYRQDPGQGLRLIYYSQIVNDFQKGDIAEGYSVSREKKESFPLTVTSAQKNPTAFYLCATALSGRSTGSEQYFGPGTRLTVT.

The chain couples TRBV6-1 to TRBJ1-5, with 9 bases fitting TRBD1. The V and J ends lost 3 bases and 2 bases, in that order; junction bases with no gene match: 8. CDR1 is MNHNS, CDR2 SASEGT, per germline. The length of the CDR3 is 17 residues. The CDR3 nucleotides are TGTGCCAGCAGTGAGTATTCGCGGACAGGGGGCAATCAGCCCCAGCATTTT. Amino acid sequence: CASSEYSRTGGNQPQHF.

About this clone itself: A read error may produce the germline difference seen at one junction end. This chain's CDR3 is CASSPLGLAGYEQYF. The CDR3, as DNA: TGTGCTAGCAGCCCCCTCGGGCTAGCTGGCTACGAGCAGTACTTC. This chain uses TRBV7-7 with TRBJ2-7; perhaps TRBD2 as D (5 bases). Germline values: CDR1 SSHAT, CDR2 FNYEAQ (reference sequence). CDR3 size: 15 residues. Variable domain in full (rest from reference TRBV7-7 and TRBJ2-7): GAGVSQSPRYKVTKRGQDVTLRCDPISSHATLYWYQQALGQGPEFLTYFNYEAQPDKSGLPSDRFSAERPEGSISTLTIQRTEQRDSAMYRCASSPLGLAGYEQYFGPGTRLTVT.

J is TRBJ2-1 and V is TRBV5-1, with 9 bases aligning to TRBD1. CDR1 and CDR2 (germline): SGHRS, YFSETQ. This CDR3 is built from 15 residues. V trimming: 4 bases; J trimming: 6 bases; junction bases outside the gene matches: 8. CDR3 in amino acids: CASSRTGGLGNEQFF. The CDR3 DNA reads as TGCGCCAGCAGCAGAACAGGGGGCTTAGGCAATGAGCAGTTCTTC.

The chain joins TRBV20-1 to TRBJ1-2, with D perhaps matching TRBD1 (6 bases). With 5 bases removed from V and 2 bases from J, the gap between germline ends came to 6 bases. CDR1 is DFQATT and CDR2 is SNEGSKA in the germline V gene (reference sequence). The CDR3 has 11 residues. The CDR3 DNA reads TGCAGTGCTCAGGGGAACTATGGCTACACCTTC. Protein product: CSAQGNYGYTF.

This clone was found a few times. The V and J genes are TRBV11-3 and TRBJ2-5, with D uncertain. The CDR3 extends over 13 amino acids. V was cut by 8 bases and J by 7 bases, with 17 bases left in between. Per germline, CDR1 SGHNT and CDR2 YENEEA. CDR3 in DNA: TGTGCCAGCTCCGCCAAGGAATCGGGGACCCAGTACTTC. It codes for CASSAKESGTQYF.

This chain joins TRBV5-1 and TRBJ1-2; TRBD1 might be the D (6 bases). Germline CDR1 and CDR2: SGHRS and YFSETQ. Trimming pared 0 bases from V and 2 bases from J, leaving 8 bases between. This CDR3 comprises 14 residues. The CDR3 DNA sequence: TGCGCCAGCAGCTTGGGGGGGACAAACTATGGCTACACCTTC. Amino acid sequence: CASSLGGTNYGYTF.

On this clone: One junction end disagrees with the germline gene, perhaps due to a read error. The V call is TRBV7-8, the J call TRBJ2-7, with a possible D match to TRBD1 (5 bases). The CDR3 length is 13 residues. Germline CDR1 is SGHVS and CDR2 is FQNEAQ. The DNA for the CDR3 is TGTTCCAGCAGGTTGGGGCCGGCCTACGAGCAGTACTTC. This encodes CSSRLGPAYEQYF.

The chain couples TRBV11-2 to TRBJ2-7; 8 bases align to TRBD1. Unmatched junction bases numbered 13, after V lost 5 bases and J lost 1 base. Germline CDR1 and CDR2: SGHAT and FQNNGV. The CDR3 spans 17 residues. In DNA form, the CDR3 reads TGTGCCAGCAGCCTTCGTCGGGACAGGCCCTATTCCTACGAGCAGTACTTC. Encoded protein: CASSLRRDRPYSYEQYF.

The gene calls are TRBV7-3 and TRBJ2-1; 13 nucleotides line up with TRBD2. This CDR3 comprises 16 residues. Germline V gene sequence: CDR1 SGHTA, CDR2 FQGTGA. The ends lost 1 base at V and 9 bases at J; junction bases unmatched: 6. CDR3 sequence (DNA): TGTGCCAGCAGCTTAAGATTTACTAGCGGGAGGGGTGAGCAGTTCTTC. It specifies CASSLRFTSGRGEQFF.

The V gene is TRBV9, the J gene TRBJ2-1; D possibly corresponds to TRBD2 (6 bases). Looked up from germline, CDR1 is SGDLS and CDR2 is YYNGEE. Trimming removed 4 bases from V and 8 bases from J, with 22 bases in between. The length of the CDR3 is 16 residues. CDR3 DNA: TGTGCCAGCAGCTCACTAAGGAGGGGTGGGGTGGATGAGCAGTTCTTC. Residues: CASSSLRRGGVDEQFF. The whole variable domain, remainder taken from reference TRBV9 and TRBJ2-1, is DSGVTQTPKHLITATGQRVTLRCSPRSGDLSVYWYQQSLDQGLQFLIQYYNGEERAKGNILERFSAQQFPDLHSELNLSSLELGDSALYFCASSSLRRGGVDEQFFGPGTRLTVL.

This rearrangement joins TRBV18 to TRBJ1-5; TRBD1 agrees at 8 bases. CDR1 is KGHSH and CDR2 is LQKENI in the germline V gene. The CDR3 extends over 14 amino acids. Losses at the gene ends were 5 bases for V and 7 bases for J; bases not matched to a gene: 7. CDR3 in amino acids: CASSGTGGEQPQHF. DNA for the CDR3: TGTGCCAGCTCAGGTACAGGGGGGGAACAGCCCCAGCATTTT.

This chain uses TRBV29-1 with TRBJ2-2, with D perhaps TRBD1 (5 bases). The length of the CDR3 is 12 residues. Trimming shortened V by 7 bases and J by 7 bases, and 13 bases separated the two germline ends. CDR1 is SQVTM, CDR2 ANQGSEA, per germline. The CDR3 region has the DNA TGCAGCGCGGCATCAACAGGCGGGGAGCTGTTTTTT. This gives the protein CSAASTGGELFF.

The gene calls are TRBV15 and TRBJ2-5; maybe TRBD1 (6 bases). The J call may be mistaken, given a closer DNA end match to TRBJ2-7. This CDR3 is 14 amino acids long. Germline CDR1 is LNHNV and CDR2 is YYDKDF (reference sequence). The CDR3 protein is CATSRGGRGYEQYF. The DNA for the CDR3 is TGTGCCACCAGCAGAGGGGGCAGGGGATACGAGCAGTACTTC.

The rearrangement links TRBV5-1 to TRBJ1-2; D might be TRBD1 (5 bases). Germline lookup yields CDR1 SGHRS and CDR2 YFSETQ. This CDR3 is built from 13 residues. Trimming left V 2 bases short and J 7 bases short, with 12 bases between. CDR3 residues: CASSFSGVTGYTF. The CDR3 nucleotides are TGCGCCAGCAGCTTCTCGGGGGTTACTGGCTACACCTTC.